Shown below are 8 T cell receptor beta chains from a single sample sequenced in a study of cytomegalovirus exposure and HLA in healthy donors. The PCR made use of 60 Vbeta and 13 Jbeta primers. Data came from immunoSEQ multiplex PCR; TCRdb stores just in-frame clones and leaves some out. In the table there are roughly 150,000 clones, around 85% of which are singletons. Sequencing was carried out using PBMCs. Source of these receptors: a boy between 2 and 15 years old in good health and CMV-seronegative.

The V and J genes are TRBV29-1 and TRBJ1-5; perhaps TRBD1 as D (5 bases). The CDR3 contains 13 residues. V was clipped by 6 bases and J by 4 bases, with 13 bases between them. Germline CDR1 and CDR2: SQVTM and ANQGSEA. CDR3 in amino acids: CSVGGGGNQPQHF. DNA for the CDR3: TGCAGCGTCGGCGGGGGTGGGAATCAGCCCCAGCATTTT.

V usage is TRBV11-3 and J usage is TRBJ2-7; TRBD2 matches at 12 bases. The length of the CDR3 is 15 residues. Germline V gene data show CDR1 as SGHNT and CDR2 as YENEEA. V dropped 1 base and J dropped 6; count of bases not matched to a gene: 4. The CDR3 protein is CASSLGLAGDGEQYF. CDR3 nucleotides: TGTGCCAGCAGCTTAGGACTAGCGGGAGATGGCGAGCAGTACTTC.

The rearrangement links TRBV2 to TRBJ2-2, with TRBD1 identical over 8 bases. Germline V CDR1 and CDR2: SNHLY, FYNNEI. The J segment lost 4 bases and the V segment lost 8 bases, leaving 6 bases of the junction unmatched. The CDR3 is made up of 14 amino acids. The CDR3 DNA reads TGTGCCAGCGCCGGACAGGGTGGCACCGGGGAGCTGTTTTTT. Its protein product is CASAGQGGTGELFF.

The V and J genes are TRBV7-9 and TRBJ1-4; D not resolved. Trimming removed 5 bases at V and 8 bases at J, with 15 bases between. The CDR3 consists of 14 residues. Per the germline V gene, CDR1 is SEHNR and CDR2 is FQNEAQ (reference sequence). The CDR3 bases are TGTGCCAGCAGCCCCCTGGGCGCGGGAGAAAAACTGTTTTTT. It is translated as CASSPLGAGEKLFF.

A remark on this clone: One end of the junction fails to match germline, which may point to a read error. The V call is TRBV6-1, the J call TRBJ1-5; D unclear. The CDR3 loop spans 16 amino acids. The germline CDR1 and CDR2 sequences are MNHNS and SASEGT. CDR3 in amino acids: CASSGVHKNSNQPQHF. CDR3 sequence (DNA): TGTGCCAGCAGTGGCGTCCACAAGAATAGCAATCAGCCTCAGCATTTT.

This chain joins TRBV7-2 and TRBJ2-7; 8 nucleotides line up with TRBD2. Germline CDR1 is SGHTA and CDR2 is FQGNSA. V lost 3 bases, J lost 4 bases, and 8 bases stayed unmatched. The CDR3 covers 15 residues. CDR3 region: CASSFAAGETYEQYF. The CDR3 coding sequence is TGTGCCAGCAGCTTTGCAGCGGGAGAGACATACGAGCAGTACTTC. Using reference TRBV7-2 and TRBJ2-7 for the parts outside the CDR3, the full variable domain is GAGVSQSPSNKVTEKGKDVELRCDPISGHTALYWYRQSLGQGLEFLIYFQGNSAPDKSGLPSDRFSAERTGGSVSTLTIQRTQQEDSAVYLCASSFAAGETYEQYFGPGTRLTVT.

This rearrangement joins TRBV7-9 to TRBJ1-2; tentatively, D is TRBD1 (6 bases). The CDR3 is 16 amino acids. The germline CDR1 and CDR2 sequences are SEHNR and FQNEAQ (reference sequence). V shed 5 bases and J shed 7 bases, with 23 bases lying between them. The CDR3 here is CASSPADSDRDRGYTF. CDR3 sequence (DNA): TGTGCCAGCAGCCCCGCGGACAGCGACCGGGATCGTGGCTACACCTTC.

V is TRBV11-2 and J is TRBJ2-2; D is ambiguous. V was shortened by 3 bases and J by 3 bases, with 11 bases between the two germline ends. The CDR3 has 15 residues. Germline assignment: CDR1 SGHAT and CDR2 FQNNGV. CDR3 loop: CASSLLSSDTGELFF. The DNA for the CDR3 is TGTGCCAGCAGCTTGCTCTCGAGTGACACCGGGGAGCTGTTTTTT.